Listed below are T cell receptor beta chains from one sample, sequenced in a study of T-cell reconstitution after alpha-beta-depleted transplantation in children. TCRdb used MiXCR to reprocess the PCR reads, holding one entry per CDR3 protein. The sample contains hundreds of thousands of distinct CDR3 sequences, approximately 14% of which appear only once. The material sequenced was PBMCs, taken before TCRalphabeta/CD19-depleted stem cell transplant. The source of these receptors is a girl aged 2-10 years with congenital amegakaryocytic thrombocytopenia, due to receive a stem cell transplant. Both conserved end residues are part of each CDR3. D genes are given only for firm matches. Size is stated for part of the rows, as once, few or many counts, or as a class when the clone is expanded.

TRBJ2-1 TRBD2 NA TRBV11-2 TGTGCCAGCAGCTTCCCAGCGGGAGTGGGATACAATGAGCAGTTCTTC CASSFPAGVGYNEQFF
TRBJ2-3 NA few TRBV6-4 TGTGCCAGCAGTGAAGGGGCGGCAGATACGCAGTATTTT CASSEGAADTQYF
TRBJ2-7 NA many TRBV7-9 TGTGCCAGCAGCAAGCTAGCGTCCCCCTACGAGCAGTACTTC CASSKLASPYEQYF
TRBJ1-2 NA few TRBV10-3 TGTGCCATCAGTGAGGAGGGTGGTACAGGAGAAGACACCTTC CAISEEGGTGEDTF
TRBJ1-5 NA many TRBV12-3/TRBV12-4 TGTGCCAGCAGTTTAGGTCCAGGGAAGAATCAGCCCCAGCATTTT CASSLGPGKNQPQHF
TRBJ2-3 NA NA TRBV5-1 TGCGCCAGCAGCTTTTCTAACGGTCGCACAGATACGCAGTATTTT CASSFSNGRTDTQYF
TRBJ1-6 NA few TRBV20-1 TGCAGTGCTAGAGTCTCCGTTAATTCACCCCTCCACTTT CSARVSVNSPLHF
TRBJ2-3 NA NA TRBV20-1 TGCAGTGCTGACCTGGCCCCGGGCCCAGATACGCAGTATTTT CSADLAPGPDTQYF
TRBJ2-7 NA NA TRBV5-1 TGCGCCAGCAGCTACCAACGGACAGCTAGCTCCTACGAGCAGTACTTC CASSYQRTASSYEQYF
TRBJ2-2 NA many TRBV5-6 TGTGCCAGCGGCCTAGGGATCGGGGAGCTGTTTTTT CASGLGIGELFF
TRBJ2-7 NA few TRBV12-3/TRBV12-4 TGTGCCAGCAGTTCCCTCGGGGGTTACCCCTACGAGCAGTACTTC CASSSLGGYPYEQYF
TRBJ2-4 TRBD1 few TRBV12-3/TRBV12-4 TGTGCCAGCAGCTCGACAGGGGAAGGCATTCAGTACTTC CASSSTGEGIQYF
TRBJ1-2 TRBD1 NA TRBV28 TGTGCCAGCAGTTTAACGGACAGGGCGGGGGGCTACACCTTC CASSLTDRAGGYTF
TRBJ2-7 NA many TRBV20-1 TGCAGTGCACCCTCCCCTTCCTTCGAGCAGTACTTC CSAPSPSFEQYF
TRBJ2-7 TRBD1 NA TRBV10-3 TGTGCCATCAGCCGCCGGGACAGATCCTACGAGCAGTACTTC CAISRRDRSYEQYF
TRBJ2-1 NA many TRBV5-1 TGCGCCAGCAGCTTGGTTGGTCTAGCGAACAATGAGCAGTTCTTC CASSLVGLANNEQFF
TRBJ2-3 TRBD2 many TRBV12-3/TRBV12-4 TGTGCCAGCCGTTCGGGAGGTACGCAGTATTTT CASRSGGTQYF
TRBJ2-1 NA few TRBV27 TGTGCCAGCAGTACCTCATTGGTCAGTTCCTACAATGAGCAGTTCTTC CASSTSLVSSYNEQFF
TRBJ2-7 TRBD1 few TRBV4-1 TGCGCCAGCAGCCAATCGACAGGGGGCTACGAGCAGTACTTC CASSQSTGGYEQYF
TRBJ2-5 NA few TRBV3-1 TGTGCCAGCAGCCAAGTAACACCAGGAGCAGAGACCCAGTACTTC CASSQVTPGAETQYF
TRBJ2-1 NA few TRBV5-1 TGCGCCAGCAGCCAGTCGGTGAGTAGTTGGACAGAGCACAATGAGCAGTTCTTC CASSQSVSSWTEHNEQFF
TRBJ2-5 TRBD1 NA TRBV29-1 TGCAGCGTTGTGACAGGGGTCGTCGGAGAGACCCAGTACTTC CSVVTGVVGETQYF
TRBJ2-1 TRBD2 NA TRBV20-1 TGCAGTGCTAGAGCCCCCCCCGGGACTAGCGGGAGCTCCTACAATGAGCAGTTCTTC CSARAPPGTSGSSYNEQFF
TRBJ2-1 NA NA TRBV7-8 TGTGCCAGCAGCTCAGTAGGACAAAACGTATACAATGAGCAGTTCTTC CASSSVGQNVYNEQFF
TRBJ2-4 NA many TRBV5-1 TGCGCCAGCAGCGCCATTTCACAGGTAGCCAAAAACATTCAGTACTTC CASSAISQVAKNIQYF
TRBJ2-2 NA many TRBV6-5 TGTGCCAGCAGTTACTCTTTGAACACCGGGGAGCTGTTTTTT CASSYSLNTGELFF
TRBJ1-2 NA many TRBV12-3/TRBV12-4 TGTGCCAGCACTTTGGATGGGGTAGCCTATGGCTACACCTTC CASTLDGVAYGYTF
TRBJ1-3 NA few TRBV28 TGTGCCAGCAGTTTGTACAGGGGAAACACCATATATTTT CASSLYRGNTIYF
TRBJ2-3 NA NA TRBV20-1 TGCAGTGCTAACCGGTGGGGGAGTGGGAATACGCAGTATTTT CSANRWGSGNTQYF
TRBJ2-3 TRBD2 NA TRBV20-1 TGCAGTGCTAGTGGGGGACTAGCGGGAGGGCCGATAGATACGCAGTATTTT CSASGGLAGGPIDTQYF
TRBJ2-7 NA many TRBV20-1 TGCAGTGCTAGAGATTGGGGACAAATGAGCTCCTACGAGCAGTACTTC CSARDWGQMSSYEQYF
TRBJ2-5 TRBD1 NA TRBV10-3 TGTGCCATCAGTGAGTCGACAGGGGAGACCCAGTACTTC CAISESTGETQYF
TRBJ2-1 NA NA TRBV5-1 TGCGCCAGCAGCCCCTGGAACCCCTCCTACCATGAGCAGTTCTTC CASSPWNPSYHEQFF
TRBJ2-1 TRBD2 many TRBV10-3 TGTGCCATCACCGCGGGACTAGCGGGAGGGCCCGGCAATGAGCAGTTCTTC CAITAGLAGGPGNEQFF
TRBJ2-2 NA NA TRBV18 TGTGCCAGCTCACCATTCCCTGACGTGGCCGGGGAGCTGTTTTTT CASSPFPDVAGELFF
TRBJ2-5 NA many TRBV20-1 TGCAGTGCTAGAGCTCGGGGGATCCAGGATTTGAAGACCCAGTACTTC CSARARGIQDLKTQYF
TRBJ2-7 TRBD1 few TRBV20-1 TGCAGTGCCAGGGCAGGGGGCGCTTTCTACGAGCAGTACTTC CSARAGGAFYEQYF
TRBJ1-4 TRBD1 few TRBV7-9 TGTGCCAGCAGCTGGGGACAGGGGGATGAAAAACTGTTTTTT CASSWGQGDEKLFF
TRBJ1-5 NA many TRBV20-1 TGCAGTGCTAGAGTCCAGGACTCTTCGAGTCAGCCCCAGCATTTT CSARVQDSSSQPQHF
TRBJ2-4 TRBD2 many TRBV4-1 TGCGCCAGCAGCCAACTTACTAGCGGGAAAAACATTCAGTACTTC CASSQLTSGKNIQYF
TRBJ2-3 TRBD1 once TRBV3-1 TGTGCCAGCAGCCCCGGGACAGGGGCTTACACAGATACGCAGTATTTT CASSPGTGAYTDTQYF
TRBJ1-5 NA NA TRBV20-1 TGCAGTGCTAGAGATGGGGGGAGCCGCAATCAGCCCCAGCATTTT CSARDGGSRNQPQHF
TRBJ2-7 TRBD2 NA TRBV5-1 TGCGCCAGCAGCCTGGTACTAGCGGGAGTTCAGGACGAGCAGTACTTC CASSLVLAGVQDEQYF
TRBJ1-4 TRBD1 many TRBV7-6 TGTGCCAGCAGCTTAGATAGACCCGGGACAGGTGGCGAAAAACTGTTTTTT CASSLDRPGTGGEKLFF
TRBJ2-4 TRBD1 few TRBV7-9 TGTGCCAGCAGCTTACGGGGACAGCTAAACATTCAGTACTTC CASSLRGQLNIQYF
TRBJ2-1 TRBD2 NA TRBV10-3 TGTGCCTTTAGCGGGAGGGAGGACAATGAGCAGTTCTTC CAFSGREDNEQFF
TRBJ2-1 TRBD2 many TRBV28 TGTGCCGTCGGTGCTAGCGGGATCAATGAGCAGTTCTTC CAVGASGINEQFF
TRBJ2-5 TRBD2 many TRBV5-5 TGTGCCAGCAGCGGGGGACTAGCGGGACAAGAGACCCAGTACTTC CASSGGLAGQETQYF
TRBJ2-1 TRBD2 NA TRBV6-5 TGTGCCAGCAGTTACTCGCTAGCGGGAGGGCTAAATGAGCAGTTCTTC CASSYSLAGGLNEQFF
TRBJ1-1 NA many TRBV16 TGTGCCAGCAGCCAATCGGTTGAAGCTTTCTTT CASSQSVEAFF
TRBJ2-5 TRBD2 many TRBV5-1 TGCGCCAGCAGCTTGGGCCTAGCGGGAGGGCCGTACCAAGAGACCCAGTACTTC CASSLGLAGGPYQETQYF